The 21 T cell receptor beta chains given below trace back to one sample, sequenced in a study of OX40 agonist ivuxolimab in advanced cancers. Libraries came from the immunoSEQ multiplex PCR assay. As stored in TCRdb, this immuneACCESS dataset retains in-frame rearrangements with V and J assigned. A fraction of the clones does not appear; measured against another copy, unresolved V genes explain less than half of the discrepancy, and the remainder lacks a known reason. Recorded for this sample are tens of thousands of clones; around nine tenths of them occurred a single time. 1.1% of the sample belongs to the ten largest clones. Sequences were derived from CD4+ or CD8+ T cells sorted from blood, sampled in a trial of the OX40 agonist ivuxolimab. The receptor source for this set is an adult with an advanced solid tumor such as melanoma, head and neck, liver or kidney cancer.

The table lists this clone with a few counts. The chain combines TRBV7-8 with TRBJ2-7, with 10 bases matching TRBD1. Germline CDR1 and CDR2: SGHVS and FQNEAQ. The trim removed 2 bases at V and 3 bases at J, leaving 4 bases unmatched. The CDR3 runs to 15 residues. The CDR3, as DNA: TGTGCCAGCAGCTTAATCGGGACAGGGGACTACGAGCAGTACTTC. This encodes CASSLIGTGDYEQYF.

The rearrangement uses TRBV7-2 and TRBJ2-3; no clear D. Germline V gives CDR1 SGHTA, CDR2 FQGNSA. The CDR3 is 15 amino acids. Trimming removed 5 bases from V and 0 bases from J, with 12 bases in between. The CDR3 reads CASSLFDSSTDTQYF. DNA of the CDR3: TGTGCCAGCAGCCTCTTCGATTCTAGCACAGATACGCAGTATTTT.

This chain joins TRBV28 and TRBJ2-1, with 8 bases that match TRBD2. The CDR3 consists of 14 residues. With V trimmed by 5 bases and J by 9 bases, 9 bases remained unmatched. Per germline, CDR1 MDHEN and CDR2 SYDVKM. CDR3 bases: TGTGCCAGCAGTCCCCAGACTAGCGCAAGTGAGCAGTTCTTC. It encodes CASSPQTSASEQFF.

This chain's CDR3 is CASSLPGGTDTQYF. The CDR3 DNA is TGTGCCAGCAGCTTACCGGGAGGCACAGATACGCAGTATTTT. The chain combines TRBV5-4 with TRBJ2-3; possible D gene TRBD2, 6 bases. Trimming took off 2 bases at V and 1 base at J, with 8 bases between the two ends. Germline CDR1 reads SGHNT; CDR2 reads YYREEE (reference sequence). The CDR3 runs 14 residues.

The V call is TRBV5-4, the J call TRBJ1-1; possible D gene TRBD1, 6 bases. This CDR3 region has 13 residues. The V and J ends lost 5 bases and 0 bases respectively, with 8 bases between them. The germline V gene encodes CDR1 SGHNT and CDR2 YYREEE (reference sequence). CDR3 residues: CASSRQVNTEAFF. Here the CDR3 DNA reads TGTGCCAGCAGTCGACAGGTGAACACTGAAGCTTTCTTT.

V is TRBV28 and J is TRBJ2-7; TRBD2 matches at 9 bases. Germline CDR1 and CDR2: MDHEN and SYDVKM. The CDR3 is made up of 14 amino acids. V gave up 8 bases and J gave up 0 bases; unmatched junction bases: 5. This CDR3 is CASRRGGSSYEQYF. The CDR3 coding sequence is TGTGCCAGCCGGCGGGGGGGGTCCTCCTACGAGCAGTACTTC.

The chain uses TRBV4-1 and TRBJ2-5; either TRBD1 or TRBD2 may fit D (6 bases each). CDR3 length: 14 residues. Germline CDR1 MGHRA, CDR2 YSYEKL. V lost 3 bases and J 4 bases, leaving 12 bases between the germline ends. The CDR3 sequence: CASSQQGRGETQYF. Written as DNA, the CDR3 is TGCGCCAGCAGCCAGCAGGGGCGGGGAGAGACCCAGTACTTC.

This rearrangement joins TRBV5-1 to TRBJ2-7; D unresolved. Trimming removed 0 bases from V and 6 bases from J, with 10 bases in between. This CDR3 spans 13 amino acids. Germline assignment: CDR1 SGHRS and CDR2 YFSETQ. The CDR3 sequence is CASSLDSRFEQYF. Written as DNA, the CDR3 is TGCGCCAGCAGCTTGGACTCGCGTTTCGAGCAGTACTTC.

This chain joins TRBV28 and TRBJ2-3; D possibly matches TRBD1 or TRBD2 (6 bases each). The CDR3 extends over 15 amino acids. The ends were cut back, 5 bases at V and 3 bases at J, with 15 bases in the middle. CDR1 MDHEN and CDR2 SYDVKM come from the germline V gene. The DNA for the CDR3 is TGTGCCAGCAGTACCCGGGGGCAGGGTACAGATACGCAGTATTTT. This translates into CASSTRGQGTDTQYF.

The CDR3, as DNA: TGTGCCAGCGGCGACCCTGACCACTACGAGCAGTACTTC. This encodes CASGDPDHYEQYF. The chain recombines TRBV28 with TRBJ2-7; D unclear. Trimming took off 8 bases at V and 3 bases at J, with 14 bases between the two ends. The germline CDR1 and CDR2 sequences are MDHEN and SYDVKM. This CDR3 contains 13 residues.

The rearrangement links TRBV10-3 to TRBJ2-1, with a weak D call TRBD1 (6 bases). CDR1 is ENHRY, CDR2 SYGVKD, per germline. V was clipped by 6 bases and J by 7 bases, with 10 bases between them. The CDR3 runs 12 residues. The CDR3 DNA reads TGTGCCATCAGGGACAGCAGAAATGAGCAGTTCTTC. It codes for CAIRDSRNEQFF.

About this clone: Other DNA sequences in the sample encode the same CDR3. The rearrangement links TRBV9 to TRBJ2-3; unclear D gene. The V gene lost 5 bases and the J gene lost 6 bases, with 7 bases spanning the gap. Germline lookup yields CDR1 SGDLS and CDR2 YYNGEE. CDR3 size: 11 residues. The CDR3 nucleotides read TGTGCCAGCAGTCGTACTGATACGCAGTATTTT. As protein: CASSRTDTQYF.

The chain combines TRBV7-8 with TRBJ1-5, with D tentatively TRBD1 (6 bases). The germline V and J ends were trimmed by 1 base and 7 bases, with 11 bases remaining between them. This CDR3 region has 14 residues. The germline V gene has CDR1 SGHVS and CDR2 FQNEAQ. CDR3 protein: CASSLVTGGQPQHF. CDR3 bases: TGTGCCAGCAGCTTAGTTACGGGGGGCCAGCCCCAGCATTTT. The full variable domain, with the rest looked up from reference TRBV7-8 and TRBJ1-5, is GAGVSQSPRYKVAKRGQDVALRCDPISGHVSLFWYQQALGQGPEFLTYFQNEAQLDKSGLPSDRFFAERPEGSVSTLKIQRTQQEDSAVYLCASSLVTGGQPQHFGDGTRLSIL.

This rearrangement joins TRBV6-1 to TRBJ2-7, with TRBD2 matching 7 bases. V lost 2 bases, J lost 0 bases, and 4 bases stayed unmatched. This CDR3 spans 15 amino acids. Germline V gene lookup returns CDR1 MNHNS and CDR2 SASEGT. DNA for the CDR3: TGTGCCAGCAGTGAAAGGGGCGGGAGCTCCTACGAGCAGTACTTC. Its translation: CASSERGGSSYEQYF.

The rearrangement uses TRBV4-1 and TRBJ2-1, with 9 bases matching TRBD2. The V gene's germline CDR1 is MGHRA and CDR2 YSYEKL. The CDR3 is 16 residues long. V lost 1 base and J lost 3; bases outside the gene matches: 4. Written as DNA, the CDR3 is TGCGCCAGCAGCCAAGGGTTAGCGGGAGTCTACAATGAGCAGTTCTTC. Its translation is CASSQGLAGVYNEQFF.

J is TRBJ1-5 and V is TRBV28; perhaps TRBD1 as D (5 bases). The CDR3 extends over 15 amino acids. Germline CDR1 reads MDHEN; CDR2 reads SYDVKM. The germline V and J ends were trimmed by 5 bases and 4 bases, with 15 bases remaining between them. CDR3 region: CASSPGQGRNQPQHF. CDR3 nucleotides: TGTGCCAGCAGTCCGGGCCAGGGACGGAATCAGCCCCAGCATTTT. Complete variable domain (other parts from reference TRBV28 and TRBJ1-5): DVKVTQSSRYLVKRTGEKVFLECVQDMDHENMFWYRQDPGLGLRLIYFSYDVKMKEKGDIPEGYSVSREKKERFSLILESASTNQTSMYLCASSPGQGRNQPQHFGDGTRLSIL.

The rearrangement links TRBV6-5 to TRBJ2-7; 12 bases match TRBD2. Trimming removed 4 bases from V and 6 bases from J; junction bases left unmatched: 4. Per the germline V gene, CDR1 is MNHEY and CDR2 is SVGAGI. The CDR3 has 14 residues. The CDR3 is CASSSLAGGGEQYF. Here the CDR3 DNA reads TGTGCCAGCAGTTCTCTAGCGGGAGGGGGCGAGCAGTACTTC.

The chain carries TRBV27 and TRBJ1-1, with a possible D match to TRBD1 (5 bases). In germline, CDR1 is MNHEY, CDR2 SMNVEV (reference sequence). This CDR3 comprises 14 residues. V dropped 4 bases and J dropped 6 bases, with 15 bases sitting between them. Here the CDR3 reads CASSSRALGAEAFF. CDR3 nucleotides: TGTGCCAGCAGTTCCCGGGCCCTGGGGGCTGAAGCTTTCTTT.

The chain joins TRBV7-2 to TRBJ1-2; D is uncertain. The CDR3 covers 13 residues. Trimming cost V 0 bases and J 6 bases, with 8 bases left between them. The V gene's germline CDR1 is SGHTA and CDR2 FQGNSA. The chain's CDR3 is CASSLALPDGYTF. The DNA for the CDR3 is TGTGCCAGCAGCTTAGCGCTGCCAGATGGCTACACCTTC. The whole variable domain, remainder taken from reference TRBV7-2 and TRBJ1-2, is GAGVSQSPSNKVTEKGKDVELRCDPISGHTALYWYRQSLGQGLEFLIYFQGNSAPDKSGLPSDRFSAERTGGSVSTLTIQRTQQEDSAVYLCASSLALPDGYTFGSGTRLTVV.

The V and J genes are TRBV11-2 and TRBJ1-1; tentatively, D is TRBD1 (5 bases). Germline V gives CDR1 SGHAT, CDR2 FQNNGV. V lost 1 base and J 4 bases, leaving 10 bases between the germline ends. There are 14 residues in the CDR3. The CDR3 is CASSLVGGTTEAFF. CDR3 coding DNA: TGTGCCAGCAGCTTAGTGGGGGGGACCACTGAAGCTTTCTTT.

The chain uses TRBV5-1 and TRBJ2-2; TRBD2 matches at 7 bases. This CDR3 region has 16 residues. Germline lookup yields CDR1 SGHRS and CDR2 YFSETQ. The junction had 4 bases not matched to a gene; V was cut back by 1 base and J by 1 base. The CDR3 coding sequence is TGCGCCAGCAGCTTGTTGACGGGAGGGAACACCGGGGAGCTGTTTTTT. This gives the protein CASSLLTGGNTGELFF. Full variable domain (missing parts from reference TRBV5-1 and TRBJ2-2): KAGVTQTPRYLIKTRGQQVTLSCSPISGHRSVSWYQQTPGQGLQFLFEYFSETQRNKGNFPGRFSGRQFSNSRSEMNVSTLELGDSALYLCASSLLTGGNTGELFFGEGSRLTVL.